This is a list of T cell receptor beta chains from one sample in a study of vaccination effects on CD4 cells after COVID-19. These receptors lack a known antigen. Method: immunoSEQ multiplex PCR; TCRdb's copy keeps in-frame clones and lacks some. This sample has under 15,000 clones, with around 81% found just once. Sample: CD4+ T cells from PBMCs cultured with SARS-CoV-2 spike peptides, taken after COVID-19 vaccination. These receptors were obtained from a human donor who had a prior SARS-CoV-2 infection. Each CDR3 is given with its conserved first and last residue. The order of the fields is J gene, D gene, CDR3 length, clone size, V gene, CDR3 DNA, CDR3 protein. The D gene is left open where the match is weak. The size entry is marked missing in some rows and otherwise reads once, few, many or a size class.

J: TRBJ2-3; D: .; length: 15; size: .; V: TRBV11-3; DNA: TGTGCCAGCAGCTCCAGTGGTACCACGGACGATACGCAGTATTTT; CDR3: CASSSSGTTDDTQYF
J: TRBJ2-5; D: TRBD2; length: 15; size: .; V: TRBV5-1; DNA: TGCGCCAGCAGCTACCTAGCGGGGGGGCAAGAGACCCAGTACTTC; CDR3: CASSYLAGGQETQYF
J: TRBJ1-2; D: .; length: 15; size: .; V: TRBV19; DNA: TGTGCCAGTAGTCCACTTAGAGGGGCTAACTATGGCTACACCTTC; CDR3: CASSPLRGANYGYTF
J: TRBJ2-7; D: TRBD1; length: 15; size: few; V: TRBV5-4; DNA: TGTGCCAGCAGCCTAAAGACAGGGCGCCCATACGAGCAGTACTTC; CDR3: CASSLKTGRPYEQYF
J: TRBJ2-1; D: .; length: 15; size: .; V: TRBV15; DNA: TGTGCCACCAGCAGCTGGACTAGGGGGGACAATGAGCAGTTCTTC; CDR3: CATSSWTRGDNEQFF
J: TRBJ2-5; D: .; length: 15; size: .; V: TRBV19; DNA: TGTGCCAGTGCCCCGGGACCGGGCCAACAAGAGACCCAGTACTTC; CDR3: CASAPGPGQQETQYF
J: TRBJ2-1; D: TRBD2; length: 18; size: .; V: TRBV11-2; DNA: TGTGCCAGCAGCTTAGATCTAGCGGGAGGTCGATCCTACAATGAGCAGTTCTTC; CDR3: CASSLDLAGGRSYNEQFF
J: TRBJ1-1; D: .; length: 14; size: .; V: TRBV2; DNA: TGTGCCAGCAGCCAGGGGCAGGGCCTCACTGAAGCTTTCTTT; CDR3: CASSQGQGLTEAFF
J: TRBJ1-2; D: .; length: 14; size: .; V: TRBV2; DNA: TGTGCCAGCAGTGAGCGCTGGGGAAACTATGGCTACACCTTC; CDR3: CASSERWGNYGYTF
J: TRBJ1-2; D: .; length: 12; size: large; V: TRBV5-6; DNA: TGTGCCAGCAGCGAAGGGGAATATGGCTACACCTTC; CDR3: CASSEGEYGYTF
J: TRBJ1-1; D: .; length: 13; size: .; V: TRBV28; DNA: TGTGCCAGCAGTCTATCGACAGGCCATGGAGCTTTCTTT; CDR3: CASSLSTGHGAFF
J: TRBJ2-2; D: .; length: 14; size: few; V: TRBV19; DNA: TGTGCCAGTAGTATCCTGGGATTGTTCGGGGAGCTGTTTTTT; CDR3: CASSILGLFGELFF
J: TRBJ2-4; D: .; length: 15; size: few; V: TRBV5-4; DNA: TGTGCCAGCAGCTTGGTTCCGAGCAGGGTAGACATTCAGTACTTC; CDR3: CASSLVPSRVDIQYF
J: TRBJ2-5; D: TRBD2; length: 15; size: .; V: TRBV5-4; DNA: TGTGCCAGCAGCCCAGGGACTAGCGGGGAAGAGACCCAGTACTTC; CDR3: CASSPGTSGEETQYF
J: TRBJ2-5; D: TRBD2; length: 18; size: .; V: TRBV7-2; DNA: TGTGCCAGCAAACCCAAAGGACTAGCGGGGGGGCTCTGGGAGACCCAGTACTTC; CDR3: CASKPKGLAGGLWETQYF
J: TRBJ1-5; D: TRBD1; length: 14; size: .; V: TRBV24-1; DNA: TGTGCCACCAGTGATGGACAGGGGGATCAGCCCCAGCATTTT; CDR3: CATSDGQGDQPQHF
J: TRBJ2-7; D: TRBD1; length: 13; size: .; V: TRBV30; DNA: TGTGCCTGGTCCGGGACAGGGACCTACGAGCAGTACTTC; CDR3: CAWSGTGTYEQYF
J: TRBJ1-2; D: .; length: 14; size: .; V: TRBV6-5; DNA: TGTGCCAGCAGTCACCGACCGGCGAACTATGGCTACACCTTC; CDR3: CASSHRPANYGYTF
J: TRBJ1-1; D: .; length: 15; size: .; V: TRBV7-3; DNA: TGTGCCAGCAGCCCCGGACTGTTGATGAACACTGAAGCTTTCTTT; CDR3: CASSPGLLMNTEAFF
J: TRBJ1-1; D: TRBD1; length: 12; size: .; V: TRBV12-5; DNA: TGTGCTAGTGGTTATTCAGGGACAGATGCTTTCTTT; CDR3: CASGYSGTDAFF
J: TRBJ2-7; D: .; length: 12; size: once; V: TRBV30; DNA: TGTGCCTGGAGTGTAGTGGGCTACGAGCAGTACTTC; CDR3: CAWSVVGYEQYF
J: TRBJ2-1; D: TRBD2; length: 19; size: once; V: TRBV27; DNA: TGTGCCAGCAGTTTCCAACTAGCGGGAGTTCCCATCACCTACAATGAGCAGTTCTTC; CDR3: CASSFQLAGVPITYNEQFF
J: TRBJ2-6; D: TRBD1; length: 15; size: .; V: TRBV18; DNA: TGTGCCAGCTCAAGACAGGGTTCAGGGGCCAACGTCCTGACTTTC; CDR3: CASSRQGSGANVLTF
J: TRBJ1-6; D: .; length: 15; size: .; V: TRBV5-4; DNA: TGTGCCAGCAGCTTGGATATCCGGGTTGAGGCACCCCTCCACTTT; CDR3: CASSLDIRVEAPLHF
J: TRBJ2-5; D: .; length: 12; size: .; V: TRBV7-9; DNA: TGTGCCAGCAGCCCCTCATTTGGGACCCAGTACTTC; CDR3: CASSPSFGTQYF
J: TRBJ2-3; D: .; length: 17; size: .; V: TRBV3-1/TRBV3-2; DNA: TGTGCCAGCAGCCAAATAGGGGGGGGAGTGAGCCGTGCTACGCAGTATTTT; CDR3: CASSQIGGGVSRATQYF
J: TRBJ1-3; D: TRBD1; length: 15; size: .; V: TRBV30; DNA: TGTGCCTGGAGTCTAGGGGGCGCGTCCGGAAACACCATATATTTT; CDR3: CAWSLGGASGNTIYF
J: TRBJ2-1; D: TRBD1; length: 15; size: .; V: TRBV7-3; DNA: TGTGCCAGCAGCTTTGGGACAGGAACCTACAATGAGCAGTTCTTC; CDR3: CASSFGTGTYNEQFF
J: TRBJ2-3; D: .; length: 13; size: .; V: TRBV5-6; DNA: TGTGCCAGCAGCTTGCAGGGAGTAGATACGCAGTATTTT; CDR3: CASSLQGVDTQYF
J: TRBJ2-7; D: .; length: 14; size: .; V: TRBV7-6; DNA: TGTGCCAGCAGCCCCGAGGACAGTCAACTGTCGCAGTACTTC; CDR3: CASSPEDSQLSQYF
J: TRBJ1-5; D: .; length: 13; size: .; V: TRBV12-3/TRBV12-4; DNA: TGTGCCAGCAGTTTAACGGGGGAACAGCCCCAGCATTTT; CDR3: CASSLTGEQPQHF
J: TRBJ2-7; D: .; length: 14; size: few; V: TRBV2; DNA: TGTGCCAGCAATCGAGACTTATTCTCCTACGAGCAGTACTTC; CDR3: CASNRDLFSYEQYF
J: TRBJ2-7; D: .; length: 14; size: few; V: TRBV18; DNA: TGTGCCAGCTCACCCTCAGGGTTATCCTACGAGCAGTACTTC; CDR3: CASSPSGLSYEQYF
J: TRBJ2-7; D: TRBD1; length: 14; size: once; V: TRBV6-5; DNA: TGTGCCAGCCGAGTAGGGACAGGGGTTTACGAGCAGTACTTC; CDR3: CASRVGTGVYEQYF
J: TRBJ1-1; D: .; length: 14; size: .; V: TRBV5-8; DNA: TGTGCCAGCAGCTTGTCGTACGCGAACACTGAAGCTTTCTTT; CDR3: CASSLSYANTEAFF
J: TRBJ1-6; D: TRBD1; length: 15; size: .; V: TRBV5-1; DNA: TGCGCCAGCAGCTTGGAACAGGGGGCTGTTTCACCCCTCCACTTT; CDR3: CASSLEQGAVSPLHF
J: TRBJ2-5; D: TRBD2; length: 17; size: .; V: TRBV4-1; DNA: TGCGCCAGCAGCCAACCACCGGGACTAGCGACCCAAGAGACCCAGTACTTC; CDR3: CASSQPPGLATQETQYF
J: TRBJ2-7; D: TRBD1; length: 12; size: .; V: TRBV10-3; DNA: TGTGCCATCAGTGCAGGGGGCTACGAGCAGTACTTC; CDR3: CAISAGGYEQYF
J: TRBJ1-1; D: TRBD1; length: 13; size: .; V: TRBV6-6; DNA: TGTGCCAGCATTCCGGCAGGGGGCACTGAAGCTTTCTTT; CDR3: CASIPAGGTEAFF
J: TRBJ2-2; D: TRBD1; length: 17; size: .; V: TRBV5-1; DNA: TGCGCCAGCAGCAAAGGACAGGGGGAAACTGGAGCCGGGGAGCTGTTTTTT; CDR3: CASSKGQGETGAGELFF
J: TRBJ2-7; D: .; length: 14; size: .; V: TRBV28; DNA: TGTGCCAGCAGTGACAGGAACCCCTCCTACGAGCAGTACTTC; CDR3: CASSDRNPSYEQYF
J: TRBJ1-2; D: TRBD1; length: 14; size: .; V: TRBV24-1; DNA: TGTGCCACCAGTGATCCTAGGACAGGCGATGGCTACACCTTC; CDR3: CATSDPRTGDGYTF